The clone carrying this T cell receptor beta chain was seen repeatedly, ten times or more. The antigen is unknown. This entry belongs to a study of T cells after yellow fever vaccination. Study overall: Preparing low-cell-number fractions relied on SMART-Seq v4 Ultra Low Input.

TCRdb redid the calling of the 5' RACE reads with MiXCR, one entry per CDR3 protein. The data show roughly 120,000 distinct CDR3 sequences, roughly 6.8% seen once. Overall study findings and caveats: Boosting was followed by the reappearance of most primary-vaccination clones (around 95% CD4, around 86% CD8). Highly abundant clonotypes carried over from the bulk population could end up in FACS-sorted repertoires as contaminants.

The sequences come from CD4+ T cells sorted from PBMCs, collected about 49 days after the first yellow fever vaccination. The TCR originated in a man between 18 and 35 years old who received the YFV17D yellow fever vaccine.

CDR3 nucleotide sequence: TGTGCCAGCAGTTTCTCTGGGGCGACCACTGAAGCTTTCTTT. Its translation is CASSFSGATTEAFF. V and J are TRBV12-3 or TRBV12-4 and TRBJ1-1, with D perhaps TRBD1 (5 bases). This CDR3 region has 14 residues. Trimming stripped 3 bases from V and 4 bases from J, with 12 bases between.